Each of the 23 T cell receptor beta chains below was sequenced from the same sample in a study of PD-1 blockade in classical Hodgkin lymphoma. The method was immunoSEQ multiplex PCR; TCRdb's version includes in-frame clones alone and lacks a portion of them. This table holds a few thousand clones, around 64% found once. Described time point: cycle 4 day 1 (C4D1), after less than seven weeks of nivolumab. There was relapse after autologous stem cell transplantation in every patient, and there was variation in brentuximab vedotin exposure. Magnetic negative selection, applied to thawed PBMCs, was used to isolate the CD8+ T cells. The sample in question was CD8+ T cells from blood, obtained before the fourth cycle of nivolumab. The origin of the receptors is a human donor with classical Hodgkin lymphoma.

This clone was seen just once. This sequence joins TRBV29-1 and TRBJ2-7, with D unresolved. Germline V gene data show CDR1 as SQVTM and CDR2 as ANQGSEA. CDR3 length equals 13 residues. The V end was cut by 3 bases, the J end by 2 bases, with 11 bases between. In nucleotides, the CDR3 is TGCAGCGTTGACTCCGCAGATACCTACGAGCAGTACTTC. Its translation is CSVDSADTYEQYF.

The genes are TRBV28 and TRBJ1-1, with 8 bases lining up with TRBD1. The V segment lost 4 bases and the J segment 5 bases; nucleotides outside the gene matches: 3. Germline V lookup: CDR1 MDHEN, CDR2 SYDVKM. The CDR3 runs to 13 residues. CDR3 DNA: TGTGCCAGCAGTTGGACAGGGAATACTGAAGCTTTCTTT. Translated: CASSWTGNTEAFF.

The V call is TRBV9, the J call TRBJ2-3; tentatively, D is TRBD2 (7 bases). The CDR3 extends over 16 amino acids. Germline values: CDR1 SGDLS, CDR2 YYNGEE. V shed 0 bases and J shed 0 bases, with 11 bases lying between them. For the CDR3, the DNA is TGTGCCAGCAGCGTAGAGGGGGGGCAGAGCACAGATACGCAGTATTTT. Translating gives CASSVEGGQSTDTQYF. Full variable domain (rest looked up from reference TRBV9 and TRBJ2-3): DSGVTQTPKHLITATGQRVTLRCSPRSGDLSVYWYQQSLDQGLQFLIQYYNGEERAKGNILERFSAQQFPDLHSELNLSSLELGDSALYFCASSVEGGQSTDTQYFGPGTRLTVL.

The chain couples TRBV4-3 to TRBJ2-7; D is ambiguous. The CDR3 covers 14 residues. V was trimmed by 3 bases and J by 0 bases, leaving 9 bases between them. Germline V CDR1 and CDR2: LGHNA, YSLEER. CDR3 sequence: CASSQDPSSYEQYF. The DNA of the CDR3 is TGCGCCAGCAGCCAGGACCCCTCCTCCTACGAGCAGTACTTC.

J is TRBJ1-2 and V is TRBV5-3; D possibly corresponds to TRBD1 (5 bases). TRBV5-3 is marked as an open reading frame, function uncertain. This CDR3 contains 15 residues. Trimming shortened V by 8 bases and J by 5 bases, and 22 bases separated the two germline ends. The CDR3 spells CASSDPGWGIYGYTF. DNA of the CDR3: TGTGCCAGCAGCGACCCGGGCTGGGGGATTTATGGCTACACCTTC.

The J gene is TRBJ2-2, the V gene TRBV19; 7 positions match TRBD1. The CDR3 runs 15 residues. CDR1 LNHDA and CDR2 SQIVND come from the germline V gene (reference sequence). V gave up 3 bases and J gave up 4 bases; unmatched junction bases: 5. CDR3 sequence reads: CASSIYRGGTGELFF. The DNA of the CDR3 is TGTGCCAGTAGTATTTACAGGGGTGGCACCGGGGAGCTGTTTTTT.

This clone came up once. Other DNA variants within this sample encode the same CDR3. The chain carries TRBV4-3 and TRBJ2-7, with a possible D match to TRBD2 (7 bases). Looked up from germline, CDR1 is LGHNA and CDR2 is YSLEER. The CDR3 loop spans 16 amino acids. V was pared by 0 bases and J by 3 bases, with 15 bases between. CDR3 nucleotide sequence: TGCGCCAGCAGCCAAGATAGGAGGGGGGGGAACTACGAGCAGTACTTC. This gives the protein CASSQDRRGGNYEQYF.

This clone is categorized as large. The chain recombines TRBV6-5 with TRBJ2-3, with a weak D call TRBD1 (6 bases). Germline V lookup: CDR1 MNHEY, CDR2 SVGAGI. Trimming cost V 8 bases and J 5 bases, with 20 bases left between them. This CDR3 has 15 amino acids. The CDR3 loop is CASYSGYRAKDTQYF. CDR3 in DNA: TGTGCCAGCTATTCTGGTTACAGGGCAAAAGATACGCAGTATTTT.

The J gene is TRBJ2-1, the V gene TRBV5-6; perhaps D is TRBD1 or TRBD2 (5 bases each). Trimming removed 0 bases from V and 9 bases from J, with 16 bases in between. The CDR3 is made up of 15 amino acids. Germline V gene sequence: CDR1 SGHDT, CDR2 YYEEEE. The CDR3 DNA reads as TGTGCCAGCAGCTTGGCCAGGGCGGCTGGGAGTGAGCAGTTCTTC. It translates to CASSLARAAGSEQFF.

V and J are TRBV7-8 and TRBJ2-1, with a tentative D call TRBD2 (7 bases). Germline CDR1 SGHVS, CDR2 FQNEAQ. The CDR3 loop spans 15 amino acids. Deletions cut 1 base from V and 7 bases from J, with 14 bases between. The CDR3 region is CASSLEVGGRNEQFF. The CDR3 DNA sequence: TGTGCCAGCAGCTTAGAAGTGGGGGGGCGGAATGAGCAGTTCTTC.

The chain recombines TRBV29-1 with TRBJ2-2; 12 bases fit TRBD1. CDR1 and CDR2 (germline): SQVTM, ANQGSEA. CDR3 length: 17 amino acids. Trimming at V came to 6 bases and at J to 1 base, leaving 9 bases not matched to a gene. The CDR3 protein is CSVPGTGGVGNTGELFF. CDR3 DNA: TGCAGCGTCCCGGGGACAGGGGGCGTTGGGAACACCGGGGAGCTGTTTTTT.

Remarks on this clone: The same CDR3 is also encoded by other DNA sequences in this sample. The J gene is TRBJ1-5, the V gene TRBV19, with unresolved D. The V gene's germline CDR1 is LNHDA and CDR2 SQIVND (reference sequence). This CDR3 has 12 residues. Trimming took off 6 bases at V and 4 bases at J, with 7 bases between the two ends. CDR3 bases: TGTGCCAGTAGCCTGAGGAATCAGCCCCAGCATTTT. Residues: CASSLRNQPQHF.

The chain joins TRBV5-6 to TRBJ2-7; no clear D. V was shortened by 2 bases and J by 1 base, with 7 bases between the two germline ends. This CDR3 has 13 residues. Germline CDR1 reads SGHDT; CDR2 reads YYEEEE. CDR3 loop: CASSFGRSYEQYF. CDR3 nucleotides: TGTGCCAGCAGCTTTGGGCGGTCCTACGAGCAGTACTTC.

This chain joins TRBV10-3 and TRBJ2-5; D may be TRBD1 (6 bases). V was trimmed by 0 bases and J by 7 bases, leaving 12 bases between them. Germline assignment: CDR1 ENHRY and CDR2 SYGVKD. The CDR3 covers 14 residues. The CDR3, as DNA: TGTGCCATCAGTGAGTCGATTGGGGGCCCGACCCAGTACTTC. It yields the protein CAISESIGGPTQYF.

The chain employs TRBV2 and TRBJ2-2, with 8 bases fitting TRBD1. The CDR3 consists of 16 residues. V dropped 1 base and J dropped 3; count of bases not matched to a gene: 4. From germline, CDR1 is SNHLY and CDR2 FYNNEI. The CDR3 spells CASSEVTGGDTGELFF. The CDR3 nucleotides are TGTGCCAGCAGTGAAGTCACAGGGGGAGACACCGGGGAGCTGTTTTTT.

This clone is labeled as medium-sized. The rearrangement links TRBV27 to TRBJ1-5; the D gene is possibly TRBD1 (6 bases). CDR1 MNHEY and CDR2 SMNVEV come from the germline V gene (reference sequence). The CDR3 is made up of 14 amino acids. V lost 6 bases and J lost 2, with 11 bases in between. CDR3 residues: CASREGVGNQPQHF. CDR3 sequence (DNA): TGTGCCAGCAGGGAGGGGGTGGGCAATCAGCCCCAGCATTTT.

The chain couples TRBV11-3 to TRBJ2-1; tentative D call: TRBD2 (6 bases). Germline loops: CDR1 SGHNT, CDR2 YENEEA. The V end lost 3 bases, the J end lost 9 bases, and 15 bases lay between the germline ends. The CDR3 runs to 14 residues. The CDR3: CASSLGGVFGEQFF. The CDR3 region has the DNA TGTGCCAGCAGCTTGGGGGGAGTTTTTGGTGAGCAGTTCTTC.

DNA for the CDR3: TGTGCCAGCAGGGACAGTTATGGCTACACCTTC. Protein: CASRDSYGYTF. The rearrangement links TRBV28 to TRBJ1-2; D might be TRBD1 (6 bases). V lost 6 bases to trimming and J lost 5 bases, with 7 bases between them. The CDR3 loop spans 11 amino acids. The germline gives CDR1 MDHEN, CDR2 SYDVKM.

This chain connects TRBV4-1 to TRBJ2-1, with TRBD1 matching 7 bases. Per germline, CDR1 MGHRA and CDR2 YSYEKL. V lost 4 bases to trimming and J lost 7 bases; unmatched junction nucleotides: 10. The CDR3 spans 15 residues. For the CDR3, the DNA is TGCGCCAGCAGCCTCTCATCGAGGGGGCAGAATGAGCAGTTCTTC. This encodes CASSLSSRGQNEQFF.

The chain has TRBV27 and TRBJ1-1, with 7 bases aligning to TRBD1. The CDR3 contains 15 residues. From germline, CDR1 is MNHEY and CDR2 SMNVEV (reference sequence). Trimming cost V 0 bases and J 0 bases; bases outside gene matches: 1. The CDR3 DNA reads as TGTGCCAGCAGTTTATCGGACAGGTTGAACACTGAAGCTTTCTTT. Protein product: CASSLSDRLNTEAFF.

This chain links TRBV27 with TRBJ1-6, with TRBD1 matching 7 bases. V trimming: 4 bases; J trimming: 8 bases; junction bases outside the gene matches: 8. Germline loops: CDR1 MNHEY, CDR2 SMNVEV (reference sequence). The CDR3 consists of 15 residues. The CDR3 reads CASSSPGTAYSPLHF. DNA for the CDR3: TGTGCCAGCAGTTCCCCCGGGACAGCTTATTCACCCCTCCACTTT.

In its sample, this clone was seen a few times. The chain couples TRBV19 to TRBJ2-1, with a possible D match to TRBD2 (5 bases). Trimming took off 5 bases at V and 0 bases at J, with 11 bases between the two ends. This CDR3 is built from 15 residues. Looked up from germline, CDR1 is LNHDA and CDR2 is SQIVND (reference sequence). The CDR3 nucleotides are TGTGCCAGTAGTTTAAGCGGAATCTCCTACAATGAGCAGTTCTTC. It is translated as CASSLSGISYNEQFF.

This chain uses TRBV7-9 with TRBJ1-1, with D unclear. There are 12 residues in the CDR3. Germline-derived CDR1 and CDR2 are SEHNR and FQNEAQ (reference sequence). Trimming cost V 7 bases and J 11 bases, with 17 bases left between them. As DNA, the CDR3 is TGTGCCAGCACCCACCCCTCTCGTGGTGCTTTCTTT. It translates to CASTHPSRGAFF. The whole variable domain, remainder taken from reference TRBV7-9 and TRBJ1-1, is DTGVSQNPRHKITKRGQNVTFRCDPISEHNRLYWYRQTLGQGPEFLTYFQNEAQLEKSRLLSDRFSAERPKGSFSTLEIQRTEQGDSAMYLCASTHPSRGAFFGQGTRLTVV.